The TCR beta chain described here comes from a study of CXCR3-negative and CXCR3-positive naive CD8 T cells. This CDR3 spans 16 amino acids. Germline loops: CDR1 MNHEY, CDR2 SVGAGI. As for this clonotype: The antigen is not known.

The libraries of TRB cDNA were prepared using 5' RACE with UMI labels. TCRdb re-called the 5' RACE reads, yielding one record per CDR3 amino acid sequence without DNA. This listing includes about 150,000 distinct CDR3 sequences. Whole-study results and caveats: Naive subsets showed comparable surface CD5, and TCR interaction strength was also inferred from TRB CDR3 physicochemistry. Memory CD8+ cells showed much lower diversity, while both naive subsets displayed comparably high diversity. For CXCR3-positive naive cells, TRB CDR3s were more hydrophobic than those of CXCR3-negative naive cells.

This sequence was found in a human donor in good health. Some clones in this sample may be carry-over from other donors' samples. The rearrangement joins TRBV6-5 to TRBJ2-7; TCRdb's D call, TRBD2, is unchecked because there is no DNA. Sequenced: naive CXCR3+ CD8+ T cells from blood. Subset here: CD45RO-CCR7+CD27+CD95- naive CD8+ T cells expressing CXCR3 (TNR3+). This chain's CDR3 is CASSSNGIRSGPEQYF.